The rows below give T cell receptor beta chains drawn from one sample of a study of T-cell reconstitution after alpha-beta-depleted transplantation in children. TCRdb analysed the PCR reads with MiXCR anew, one entry per CDR3 protein. In the table there are fewer than 250,000 distinct CDR3 sequences, approximately 15% of which are singletons. The specimen was PBMCs, mostly from graft donor cells, collected 360 days after TCRalphabeta/CD19-depleted stem cell transplant. These receptor sequences come from a male patient between 2 and 15 years old who had a stem cell transplant for acute lymphoblastic leukemia, so the T cells may come from the graft donor. The CDR3 runs from the conserved cysteine through the conserved F or W. Each record gives: clone size, D gene, J gene, V gene, CDR3 DNA, CDR3 protein. The D gene is left open where the match is weak. Expanded clones are given a class, and other clones once, few, many or no size at all.

abundance: .
d_gene: .
j_gene: TRBJ2-5
v_gene: TRBV5-1
CDR3nt: TGCGCCAGCAGCTTGGTGCCGGGCGTCTCGGGGACCCAGTACTTC
CDR3aa: CASSLVPGVSGTQYF

abundance: few
d_gene: .
j_gene: TRBJ2-7
v_gene: TRBV2
CDR3nt: TGTGCCAGCAATGTGCGGTCTTCGTCCTACGAGCAGTACTTC
CDR3aa: CASNVRSSSYEQYF

abundance: .
d_gene: TRBD1
j_gene: TRBJ2-1
v_gene: TRBV29-1
CDR3nt: TGCAGCGTTCTCTCGACAGGGCCACCAATAAATGAGCAGTTCTTC
CDR3aa: CSVLSTGPPINEQFF

abundance: many
d_gene: TRBD1
j_gene: TRBJ1-5
v_gene: TRBV29-1
CDR3nt: TGCAGCGTGCGGACAGGGGGCCTGGGAAGCAATCAGCCCCAGCATTTT
CDR3aa: CSVRTGGLGSNQPQHF

abundance: .
d_gene: TRBD1
j_gene: TRBJ2-1
v_gene: TRBV7-9
CDR3nt: TGTGCCAGCAGCGCCGGGACAGGGGGATCACGCGGTCTGTTCTTC
CDR3aa: CASSAGTGGSRGLFF

abundance: many
d_gene: TRBD1
j_gene: TRBJ2-1
v_gene: TRBV20-1
CDR3nt: TGCAGTGCTGGGAGCGTAGACAGGGCTACATACAATGAGCAGTTCTTC
CDR3aa: CSAGSVDRATYNEQFF

abundance: few
d_gene: .
j_gene: TRBJ1-1
v_gene: TRBV5-1
CDR3nt: TGCGCCAGCAGCTTGGAATTCGGACCCTCCAACACTGAAGCTTTCTTT
CDR3aa: CASSLEFGPSNTEAFF

abundance: few
d_gene: .
j_gene: TRBJ1-1
v_gene: TRBV5-8
CDR3nt: TGTGCCAGCAGCTTGGAGGTAGGGGCCGGGAGTCGTGAAGCTTTCTTT
CDR3aa: CASSLEVGAGSREAFF

abundance: few
d_gene: .
j_gene: TRBJ2-7
v_gene: TRBV5-5
CDR3nt: TGTGCCAGCAGCTTGGTAGGGGGACGGAACTACGAGCAGTACTTC
CDR3aa: CASSLVGGRNYEQYF

abundance: .
d_gene: .
j_gene: TRBJ2-7
v_gene: TRBV3-1
CDR3nt: TGTGCCAGCAGCCAAGAAGGGGGTTCCTACGAGCAGTACTTC
CDR3aa: CASSQEGGSYEQYF

abundance: many
d_gene: TRBD2
j_gene: TRBJ2-1
v_gene: TRBV9
CDR3nt: TGTGCCAGCAGCGGACCTAGCGGGGTGTGGGGCAATGAGCAGTTCTTC
CDR3aa: CASSGPSGVWGNEQFF

abundance: .
d_gene: TRBD2
j_gene: TRBJ2-3
v_gene: TRBV2
CDR3nt: TGTGCCAGCAGCACTAGCGGGCTGATGGATACGCAGTATTTT
CDR3aa: CASSTSGLMDTQYF

abundance: few
d_gene: TRBD2
j_gene: TRBJ2-4
v_gene: TRBV3-1
CDR3nt: TGTGCCAGCAGCCAAGATGTGGCGGGGGGCCAGGGCATTCAGTACTTC
CDR3aa: CASSQDVAGGQGIQYF

abundance: .
d_gene: TRBD2
j_gene: TRBJ2-3
v_gene: TRBV7-2
CDR3nt: TGTGCCAGCAGAGCCGCGGGAGCCCTCACAGATACGCAGTATTTT
CDR3aa: CASRAAGALTDTQYF

abundance: .
d_gene: .
j_gene: TRBJ2-2
v_gene: TRBV11-2
CDR3nt: TGTGCCAGCAGTCTCCAGCTTCTCACGCTTGCCGGGGAGCTGTTTTTT
CDR3aa: CASSLQLLTLAGELFF

abundance: .
d_gene: .
j_gene: TRBJ2-2
v_gene: TRBV27
CDR3nt: TGTGCCAGCACTCCAGTGGGGGGCGCGAACACCGGGGAGCTGTTTTTT
CDR3aa: CASTPVGGANTGELFF